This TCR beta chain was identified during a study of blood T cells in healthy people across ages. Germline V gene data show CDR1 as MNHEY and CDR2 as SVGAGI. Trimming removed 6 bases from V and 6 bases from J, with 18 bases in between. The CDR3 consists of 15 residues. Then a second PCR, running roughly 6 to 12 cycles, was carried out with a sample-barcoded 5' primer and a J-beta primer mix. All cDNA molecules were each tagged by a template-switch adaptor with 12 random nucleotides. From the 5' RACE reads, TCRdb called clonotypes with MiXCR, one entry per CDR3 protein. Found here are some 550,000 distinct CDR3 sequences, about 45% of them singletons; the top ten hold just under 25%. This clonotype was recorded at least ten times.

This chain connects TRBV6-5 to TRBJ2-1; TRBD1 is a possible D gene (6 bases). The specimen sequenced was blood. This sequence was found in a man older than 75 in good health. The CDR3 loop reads CASRHGTRRPNEQFF. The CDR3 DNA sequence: TGTGCCAGCAGACACGGGACAAGAAGACCCAATGAGCAGTTCTTC.